Below are 22 T cell receptor beta chains sequenced from a single sample in a study of blood T cell repertoires in COVID-19. Assay used: immunoSEQ multiplex PCR; TCRdb lists only in-frame clones, some missing. This table holds 150,000 or so clones, approximately 85% found once. What was sequenced was peripheral blood. These receptor sequences come from a man aged 55 to 69 with COVID-19, enrolled during active disease.

The chain links TRBV20-1 to TRBJ1-1; possibly TRBD1 for D (6 bases). V shed 3 bases and J shed 5 bases, with 13 bases lying between them. The germline V gene has CDR1 DFQATT and CDR2 SNEGSKA (reference sequence). The CDR3 covers 13 residues. The CDR3 protein is CSASEGGRTEAFF. The CDR3 DNA sequence: TGCAGTGCTAGTGAGGGGGGGCGGACTGAAGCTTTCTTT.

The V gene is TRBV2, the J gene TRBJ1-6, with D unresolved. The CDR3 spans 15 residues. CDR1 and CDR2 from the germline V gene are SNHLY and FYNNEI. V dropped 1 base and J dropped 1 base, with 5 bases sitting between them. CDR3 amino acids: CASSEGGSYNSPLHF. The CDR3 DNA follows: TGTGCCAGCAGTGAAGGAGGTTCCTATAATTCACCCCTCCACTTT.

The chain combines TRBV27 with TRBJ2-7; 9 nucleotides line up with TRBD1. Germline CDR1 is MNHEY and CDR2 is SMNVEV (reference sequence). V shed 6 bases and J 3 bases; nucleotides not matched to a gene: 6. This CDR3 spans 14 amino acids. The CDR3, as DNA: TGTGCCAGCAGCCAACAGGGGGCAGTCTACGAGCAGTACTTC. Residues: CASSQQGAVYEQYF.

The genes are TRBV7-8 and TRBJ1-5, with D tentatively TRBD1 (6 bases). CDR1 is SGHVS, CDR2 FQNEAQ, per germline. V was clipped by 5 bases and J by 0 bases, with 11 bases between them. The CDR3 spans 15 residues. CDR3 in DNA: TGTGCCAGCAGCCGGGACATTTATAGCAATCAGCCCCAGCATTTT. Translated: CASSRDIYSNQPQHF.

The rearrangement links TRBV3-1 (or the pseudogene TRBV3-2) to TRBJ1-3; no firm D call. Trimming cost V 1 base and J 1 base, with 8 bases left between them. Germline V gene sequence: CDR1 LGHDT, CDR2 YNNKEL (reference sequence). This CDR3 region has 15 residues. CDR3 nucleotide sequence: TGTGCCAGCAGCCAAGGCGAGAGTTCTGGAAACACCATATATTTT. Its translation is CASSQGESSGNTIYF.

In its sample, this clone was seen once. This rearrangement joins TRBV27 to TRBJ2-3; 16 bases are a match to TRBD2. Germline V lookup: CDR1 MNHEY, CDR2 SMNVEV (reference sequence). The length of the CDR3 is 18 residues. V was pared by 6 bases and J by 9 bases, with 15 bases of the junction left unmatched. The CDR3 loop reads CASSRSMGTSGGASTQYF. For the CDR3, the DNA is TGTGCCAGCAGCCGTTCTATGGGGACTAGCGGGGGGGCAAGCACGCAGTATTTT.

The rearrangement joins TRBV7-2 to TRBJ1-3; D not resolved. CDR1 is SGHTA and CDR2 is FQGNSA in the germline V gene. Trimming removed 1 base from V and 4 bases from J, with 14 bases in between. This CDR3 spans 16 amino acids. The CDR3 protein is CASSLELVIAGNTIYF. The DNA for the CDR3 is TGTGCCAGCAGCTTAGAACTCGTAATCGCCGGAAACACCATATATTTT.

A few counts support this clone. This chain uses TRBV6-4 with TRBJ2-1; maybe TRBD1 (6 bases). This CDR3 is 14 amino acids long. V was trimmed by 3 bases and J by 6 bases, leaving 12 bases between them. The germline gives CDR1 MRHNA, CDR2 SNTAGT. The CDR3 spells CASSEQGTSNEQFF. CDR3 nucleotides: TGTGCCAGCAGTGAACAGGGTACCTCCAATGAGCAGTTCTTC.

The genes are TRBV7-2 and TRBJ1-3, with unresolved D. V lost 4 bases to trimming and J lost 0 bases, with 13 bases between them. CDR3 length equals 16 residues. The germline CDR1 and CDR2 sequences are SGHTA and FQGNSA. The CDR3 coding sequence is TGTGCCAGCAGCTCCCCTGCAGGAAGCTCTGGAAACACCATATATTTT. Amino acid sequence: CASSSPAGSSGNTIYF. The whole variable domain, filled in from reference TRBV7-2 and TRBJ1-3, reads GAGVSQSPSNKVTEKGKDVELRCDPISGHTALYWYRQSLGQGLEFLIYFQGNSAPDKSGLPSDRFSAERTGGSVSTLTIQRTQQEDSAVYLCASSSPAGSSGNTIYFGEGSWLTVV.

This chain uses TRBV6-6 with TRBJ2-7; 10 bases match TRBD1. V gave up 6 bases and J gave up 6 bases; unmatched junction bases: 14. CDR1 is MNHNY, CDR2 SVGAGI, per germline (reference sequence). CDR3 size: 16 residues. CDR3 sequence: CASRITTGGALGEQYF. In DNA form, the CDR3 reads TGTGCCAGCAGGATTACGACAGGGGGCGCGCTGGGCGAGCAGTACTTC.

The chain has TRBV2 and TRBJ1-3; 7 bases match TRBD1. The V gene end was trimmed by 2 bases and the J gene end by 0 bases; junction bases not matched to a gene: 1. This CDR3 region has 15 residues. Looked up from germline, CDR1 is SNHLY and CDR2 is FYNNEI. Written as DNA, the CDR3 is TGTGCCAGCAGTGAAAGGACAGGCTCTGGAAACACCATATATTTT. This encodes CASSERTGSGNTIYF.

The chain couples TRBV9 to TRBJ2-7, with 9 positions matching TRBD1. CDR1 and CDR2 from the germline V gene are SGDLS and YYNGEE. The CDR3 is 17 residues long. V shed 4 bases, J shed 3 bases, and the junction held 14 bases outside the gene matches. The CDR3 coding sequence is TGTGCCAGCAGCCCCGGCCCCTACAGGGGGCAGGGCTACGAGCAGTACTTC. Protein sequence: CASSPGPYRGQGYEQYF.

This clone turned up a few times. This chain uses TRBV4-1 with TRBJ1-1, with TRBD1 matching over 8 bases. V dropped 5 bases and J dropped 5; count of bases not matched to a gene: 7. The CDR3 is 14 residues long. The germline CDR1 and CDR2 sequences are MGHRA and YSYEKL. The CDR3 is CASSDQGAGTEAFF. CDR3 DNA sequence: TGCGCCAGCAGCGACCAGGGGGCTGGGACTGAAGCTTTCTTT.

Of note for this clone: The conserved phenylalanine or tryptophan normally closing the CDR3 is absent here, so this likely arose from a read error. The DNA is left out, because the CDR3 cannot be placed on it with certainty; the CDR3 is given as TCRdb lists it. The J gene is TRBJ1-6, the V gene TRBV6-5; the D call of TRBD1 is as the table states it, not checked on the DNA. The CDR3 has 12 residues if both end residues are counted. CDR1 MNHEY and CDR2 SVGAGI come from the germline V gene. The CDR3 protein is CASSPSDRAPKL.

The chain carries TRBV7-2 and TRBJ2-2, with D perhaps matching TRBD2 (5 bases). The germline gives CDR1 SGHTA, CDR2 FQGNSA. The CDR3 runs 14 residues. The V end was cut by 7 bases, the J end by 3 bases, with 12 bases between. CDR3 loop: CASTGRKYTGELFF. CDR3 nucleotide sequence: TGTGCCAGCACTGGGAGAAAGTACACCGGGGAGCTGTTTTTT.

This chain links TRBV21-1 with TRBJ2-1; the table names TRBD1, a call not compared with the DNA. TRBV21-1 is classified as a pseudogene. This CDR3 comprises 15 residues. The DNA of the CDR3 is TGTGCCAGAACCCGGGAACGCAGGGGTCTCAATGAGCAGTTCTTC. It is translated as CARTRERRGLNEQFF.

This clone was observed a few times. The V call is TRBV6-1, the J call TRBJ1-2, with 7 bases lining up with TRBD1. In germline, CDR1 is MNHNS, CDR2 SASEGT. J was trimmed by 6 bases and V by 3 bases; bases with no gene match: 4. The length of the CDR3 is 13 residues. The CDR3 sequence is CASSEQGVDGYTF. The CDR3 region has the DNA TGTGCCAGCAGTGAGCAGGGGGTGGATGGCTACACCTTC.

This sequence joins TRBV14 and TRBJ1-1; weak D call: TRBD1 (6 bases). CDR1 is SGHDN, CDR2 FVKESK, per germline. This CDR3 region has 15 residues. The ends were cut back, 0 bases at V and 5 bases at J, with 13 bases in the middle. This chain's CDR3 is CASSQEDLGTTEAFF. CDR3 DNA: TGTGCCAGCAGCCAAGAAGACCTCGGGACAACTGAAGCTTTCTTT.

The V gene is TRBV5-1, the J gene TRBJ1-2; D not resolved. The CDR3 is 14 amino acids. The germline V gene encodes CDR1 SGHRS and CDR2 YFSETQ. The V gene lost 0 bases and the J gene lost 4 bases, with 10 bases spanning the gap. The CDR3 DNA is TGCGCCAGCAGCTTGGCTGCGGAAACCTATGGCTACACCTTC. Translating it yields CASSLAAETYGYTF.

V gene TRBV5-1 combines with J gene TRBJ2-2; no clear D gene. CDR1 and CDR2 (germline): SGHRS, YFSETQ. This CDR3 spans 13 amino acids. Trimming cost V 0 bases and J 5 bases, with 5 bases left between them. CDR3 in DNA: TGCGCCAGCAGCTTGGACAGAACCGGGGAGCTGTTTTTT. It encodes CASSLDRTGELFF.

V and J are TRBV4-1 and TRBJ1-4; D call uncertain. Trimming cost V 4 bases and J 8 bases, with 17 bases left between them. The CDR3 spans 15 residues. CDR1 and CDR2 from the germline V gene are MGHRA and YSYEKL. CDR3 residues: CASSRSWEDGEKLFF. In DNA form, the CDR3 reads TGCGCCAGCAGCCGCAGCTGGGAGGACGGGGAAAAACTGTTTTTT.

This rearrangement joins TRBV30 to TRBJ1-2; tentatively, D is TRBD1 (6 bases). The germline V gene has CDR1 GTSNPN and CDR2 SVGIG (reference sequence). The CDR3 covers 18 residues. Trimming took off 0 bases at V and 0 bases at J, with 20 bases between the two ends. CDR3 sequence reads: CAWSVHRAGTKTNYGYTF. The CDR3 nucleotides are TGTGCCTGGAGTGTACATAGGGCAGGGACAAAGACTAACTATGGCTACACCTTC.